One and the same sample provided the 31 T cell receptor beta chains below, sequenced in a study. A single record per CDR3 protein comes from TCRdb applying MiXCR to the 5' RACE reads. The data show 6,500 to 10,000 distinct CDR3 sequences, with more than 15% seen just once and 3.5% held by the top ten. Sequences were obtained from memory CD4+ T cells sorted from blood. Sample subset: memory CD4+ T cells, CD4+CD45RO+CD25-. These receptors originate from a female donor with breast cancer.

A remark on this clonotype: A much larger clonotype is one base distant, so this may be a read error. CDR3: CASSLGTGGETQYF. For the CDR3, the DNA is TGCGCCAGCAGCTTGGGAACAGGGGGAGAGACCCAGTACTTC. The rearrangement links TRBV5-1 to TRBJ2-5; 8 bases match TRBD1. CDR3 size: 14 residues. CDR1 is SGHRS, CDR2 YFSETQ, per germline. The junction had 2 bases not matched to a gene; V was cut back by 0 bases and J by 4 bases.

Only a few counts were recorded for this clonotype. One base away lies a much larger clone, so this may be a sequencing read error. This rearrangement joins TRBV5-1 to TRBJ1-1; D is possibly TRBD1 (6 bases). The CDR3 totals 14 residues. The V end lost 1 base, the J end lost 7 bases, and 14 bases lay between the germline ends. The germline V gene encodes CDR1 SGHRS and CDR2 YFSETQ. CDR3 DNA sequence: TGCGCCAGCAGCTTGCAGGGAGGGGACATTGAAGCTTTCTTT. It yields the protein CASSLQGGDIEAFF.

Of note for this clonotype: Just one base apart from a much larger clone, this may be a read error. It is likely a read error, because the conserved phenylalanine at the end of the CDR3 is missing. The chain uses TRBV20-1 and TRBJ2-1, with unresolved D. V gave up 5 bases and J gave up 7 bases, with 12 bases separating them. This CDR3 is built from 12 residues. CDR1 and CDR2 (germline): DFQATT, SNEGSKA (reference sequence). The CDR3 DNA follows: TGCAGTGCTGGATCCTGGCGGAATGAGCAGTTCTCC. Translation: CSAGSWRNEQFS.

By share, this clonotype counts as medium-sized (0.01 to 0.1%). This chain uses TRBV29-1 with TRBJ1-2, with D possibly TRBD1 on 5 matching bases. CDR1 is SQVTM and CDR2 is ANQGSEA in the germline V gene. CDR3 length equals 10 residues. Trimming took 6 bases from V and 8 from J, leaving 10 bases between them. DNA for the CDR3: TGCAGCGTGGGGGTGAGCGGCTACACCTTC. It codes for CSVGVSGYTF.

Within the sample, this clonotype is medium-sized. The chain links TRBV5-6 to TRBJ2-3; D gene unclear. Germline V gives CDR1 SGHDT, CDR2 YYEEEE. V lost 2 bases and J 5 bases, leaving 12 bases between the germline ends. The CDR3 totals 14 residues. CDR3 coding DNA: TGTGCCAGCAGCTTAGCTCCTTTGGGAGATACGCAGTATTTT. The encoded protein is CASSLAPLGDTQYF.

This clonotype rates as medium-sized. This chain joins TRBV5-6 and TRBJ2-7, with 7 bases identical to TRBD1. Looked up from germline, CDR1 is SGHDT and CDR2 is YYEEEE. The CDR3 covers 16 residues. V lost 4 bases and J lost 4; bases outside the gene matches: 14. The CDR3 here is CASSKGGGTTPYEQYF. The DNA of the CDR3 is TGTGCCAGCAGCAAAGGGGGCGGAACAACGCCTTACGAGCAGTACTTC. The full variable domain, rest sourced from reference TRBV5-6 and TRBJ2-7, is DAGVTQSPTHLIKTRGQQVTLRCSPKSGHDTVSWYQQALGQGPQFIFQYYEEEERQRGNFPDRFSGHQFPNYSSELNVNALLLGDSALYLCASSKGGGTTPYEQYFGPGTRLTVT.

This clonotype ranks as medium-sized. The chain combines TRBV6-1 with TRBJ1-5; no definite D call. CDR3 length equals 12 residues. Trimming removed 4 bases from V and 5 bases from J, with 6 bases in between. In germline, CDR1 is MNHNS, CDR2 SASEGT. CDR3 nucleotides: TGTGCCAGCAGTGTTCCGTATCAGCCCCAGCATTTT. This encodes CASSVPYQPQHF.

This clonotype was recorded at least ten times. Here the CDR3 DNA reads TGCGCCAGCAGCCCGGTCGGCACAGGGGGGATGAACACTGAAGCTTTCTTT. It translates to CASSPVGTGGMNTEAFF. The gene calls are TRBV5-1 and TRBJ1-1, with TRBD1 identical over 8 bases. Germline CDR1 is SGHRS and CDR2 is YFSETQ. CDR3 length: 17 amino acids. The J segment lost 0 bases and the V segment lost 4 bases, leaving 11 bases of the junction unmatched.

The rearrangement joins TRBV2 to TRBJ2-3; 11 bases map to TRBD2. The CDR3 sequence is 15 residues long. The V gene end was trimmed by 4 bases and the J gene end by 5 bases; junction bases not matched to a gene: 5. In germline, CDR1 is SNHLY, CDR2 FYNNEI. The CDR3 spells CASSVLAGVVDTQYF. Written as DNA, the CDR3 is TGTGCCAGCAGTGTACTAGCGGGAGTTGTAGATACGCAGTATTTT.

In this sample, this clonotype turned up many times. The genes are TRBV11-3 and TRBJ2-1; the D gene is possibly TRBD2 (6 bases). Trimming took 5 bases from V and 2 from J, leaving 13 bases between them. Germline CDR1 and CDR2: SGHNT and YENEEA. The CDR3 is 15 residues long. The CDR3 DNA sequence: TGTGCCAGCAGCCCCGCCGGCGGGGCCTACAATGAGCAGTTCTTC. It encodes CASSPAGGAYNEQFF.

This clonotype is judged medium-sized. V and J are TRBV5-1 and TRBJ2-1, with 10 bases that match TRBD1. This CDR3 region has 13 residues. Germline V gives CDR1 SGHRS, CDR2 YFSETQ. Germline trimming cut 5 bases from V and 6 bases from J; bases unmatched to any gene: 2. CDR3 residues: CASRWTGGNEQFF. The CDR3, as DNA: TGCGCCAGCAGGTGGACAGGGGGCAATGAGCAGTTCTTC. Filled out from reference TRBV5-1 and TRBJ2-1, the complete variable domain reads KAGVTQTPRYLIKTRGQQVTLSCSPISGHRSVSWYQQTPGQGLQFLFEYFSETQRNKGNFPGRFSGRQFSNSRSEMNVSTLELGDSALYLCASRWTGGNEQFFGPGTRLTVL.

A remark on this clonotype: A much more abundant neighbour one base away suggests this may be a read error. The rearrangement joins TRBV30 to TRBJ2-3; D unclear. Germline V gives CDR1 GTSNPN, CDR2 SVGIG (reference sequence). V was clipped by 2 bases and J by 10 bases, with 10 bases between them. The CDR3 runs 11 residues. CDR3 protein: CAWSNRDAQYF. In nucleotides, the CDR3 is TGTGCCTGGAGTAACAGAGACGCGCAGTATTTT.

Judged by abundance, this clonotype is medium-sized. The V call is TRBV7-2, the J call TRBJ2-7; D not resolved. The V end lost 2 bases, the J end lost 2 bases, and 7 bases lay between the germline ends. Germline assignment: CDR1 SGHTA and CDR2 FQGNSA. This CDR3 contains 13 residues. Written as DNA, the CDR3 is TGTGCCAGCAGCTTAAACCAGGCCTACGAGCAGTACTTC. This codes for CASSLNQAYEQYF.

On this clonotype itself: One junction end does not reproduce the germline sequence, and a read error may be involved. The rearrangement uses TRBV5-6 and TRBJ1-5; no firm D call. The CDR3 sequence is 13 residues long. Germline CDR1 SGHDT, CDR2 YYEEEE. CDR3 bases: TGTGCCAGCAGCTTGCTCGCGGGTCAGCCTCAGCATTTT. Translation: CASSLLAGQPQHF.

This clonotype rates as medium-sized. This chain connects TRBV15 to TRBJ2-4; 14 bases map to TRBD2. The CDR3 covers 23 residues. V was pared by 0 bases and J by 0 bases, with 16 bases of the junction left unmatched. The V gene's germline CDR1 is LNHNV and CDR2 YYDKDF (reference sequence). CDR3 in amino acids: CATSRDGWATGLAGGLAKNIQYF. The CDR3 nucleotides are TGTGCCACCAGCAGAGATGGTTGGGCGACCGGACTAGCGGGGGGCCTAGCCAAAAACATTCAGTACTTC.

In the case of this clonotype: A much larger clone differs from this one at a single base, so this may be a read error. The chain recombines TRBV7-9 with TRBJ2-1; D ambiguous. This CDR3 is built from 15 residues. Germline V gene data show CDR1 as SEHNR and CDR2 as FQNEAQ (reference sequence). The CDR3 sequence is CASSLVLLLDNEQCF. The CDR3 coding sequence is TGTGCCAGCAGCTTAGTCCTACTTTTAGACAATGAGCAGTGCTTC.

This clonotype was recorded at least ten times. This chain connects TRBV11-2 to TRBJ1-1; D not certain. There are 15 residues in the CDR3. CDR1 is SGHAT, CDR2 FQNNGV, per germline. V lost 0 bases to trimming and J lost 0 bases, with 8 bases between them. This chain's CDR3 is CASSLEMGMNTEAFF. The CDR3 nucleotides are TGTGCCAGCAGCTTAGAGATGGGGATGAACACTGAAGCTTTCTTT.

The sample holds a few counts of this clonotype. The chain uses TRBV7-9 and TRBJ2-1; D gene uncertain. The V gene lost 5 bases and the J gene lost 1 base, with 12 bases spanning the gap. Germline CDR1 is SEHNR and CDR2 is FQNEAQ (reference sequence). The CDR3 contains 15 residues. This CDR3 reads CASSPPGRSYNEQFF. The CDR3 DNA reads TGTGCCAGCAGCCCCCCAGGAAGGTCCTACAATGAGCAGTTCTTC.

This clonotype was observed at least ten times. The chain employs TRBV6-1 and TRBJ2-1, with D uncertain. V dropped 6 bases and J dropped 2 bases, with 8 bases sitting between them. Looked up from germline, CDR1 is MNHNS and CDR2 is SASEGT. The CDR3 is 13 amino acids. CDR3 in DNA: TGTGCCAGCAGACGGCCCCCCTACAATGAGCAGTTCTTC. Translation gives CASRRPPYNEQFF.

This clonotype is classed as medium-sized (0.01 to 0.1%). The chain combines TRBV4-3 with TRBJ1-3, with 7 bases lining up with TRBD1. Germline V lookup: CDR1 LGHNA, CDR2 YSLEER. V was clipped by 8 bases and J by 5 bases; unmatched bases: 6. The CDR3 length is 13 residues. The DNA of the CDR3 is TGCGCCAGCGGGGACAGTACGAGAAACACCATATATTTT. Amino acids: CASGDSTRNTIYF.

This clonotype is medium-sized by share. The chain couples TRBV5-1 to TRBJ2-3, with 10 bases identical to TRBD2. The CDR3 runs 14 residues. Germline V CDR1 and CDR2: SGHRS, YFSETQ. Trimming removed 4 bases from V and 4 bases from J; junction bases left unmatched: 3. The CDR3 region is CASSLGLAADTQYF. As DNA, the CDR3 is TGCGCCAGCAGCCTTGGACTAGCGGCAGATACGCAGTATTTT.

This clonotype rates as medium-sized. The genes are TRBV4-2 and TRBJ2-7; D call uncertain. CDR3 size: 15 residues. Trimming took 0 bases from V and 4 from J, leaving 13 bases between them. In germline, CDR1 is LGHNA, CDR2 YNFKEQ. The CDR3 region is CASSQEVGIQYEQYF. In DNA, the CDR3 is TGTGCCAGCAGCCAAGAGGTGGGAATTCAGTACGAGCAGTACTTC.

This clonotype was detected a few times. An end of the junction does not agree with germline; a read error may underlie this. The genes are TRBV20-1 and TRBJ2-1; D perhaps matches TRBD2 (5 bases). CDR1 is DFQATT and CDR2 is SNEGSKA in the germline V gene (reference sequence). The CDR3 sequence is 12 residues long. The CDR3 region is CSARGYGGEQFF. The CDR3, as DNA: TGCAGTGCCAGAGGGTATGGCGGTGAGCAGTTCTTC.

Sample share makes this clonotype medium-sized. The junction and the germline gene differ at one end; a read error may be behind it. The chain employs TRBV28 and TRBJ1-2, with 7 bases identical to TRBD1. This CDR3 comprises 11 residues. From germline, CDR1 is MDHEN and CDR2 SYDVKM. CDR3 sequence: CAGTDRYGYTF. Written as DNA, the CDR3 is TGCGCTGGGACAGATCGCTATGGCTACACCTTC.

This clonotype is medium-sized by share. This sequence joins TRBV6-6 and TRBJ2-1, with 9 nucleotides matching TRBD2. The CDR3 runs 13 residues. Losses at the gene ends were 11 bases for V and 8 bases for J; bases not matched to a gene: 10. Germline V gene data show CDR1 as MNHNY and CDR2 as SVGAGI (reference sequence). The CDR3 protein is CASEGAGGHEQFF. CDR3 DNA sequence: TGTGCCTCGGAGGGAGCGGGGGGCCATGAGCAGTTCTTC.

This clonotype is medium-sized. V usage is TRBV5-1 and J usage is TRBJ1-1; possibly TRBD1 for D (6 bases). The V end lost 0 bases, the J end lost 3 bases, and 12 bases lay between the germline ends. This CDR3 is built from 15 residues. Germline lookup yields CDR1 SGHRS and CDR2 YFSETQ. The CDR3 bases are TGCGCCAGCAGCTTGGCCGGGACATTTGACACTGAAGCTTTCTTT. Its translation is CASSLAGTFDTEAFF.

This clonotype was found a few times. The genes are TRBV28 and TRBJ1-2; D may be TRBD1 (5 bases). The V end was cut by 6 bases, the J end by 3 bases, with 14 bases between. CDR1 is MDHEN, CDR2 SYDVKM, per germline. This CDR3 is built from 14 residues. The CDR3 bases are TGTGCCAGCAGCTCAGCGGCGGGGGACTATGGCTACACCTTC. This translates into CASSSAAGDYGYTF.

This clonotype has ten or more counts. This may come from a read error, since a much larger clone is one base off. V gene TRBV28 combines with J gene TRBJ2-5; D gene uncertain. Looked up from germline, CDR1 is MDHEN and CDR2 is SYDVKM. This CDR3 is built from 13 residues. V was cut by 6 bases and J by 3 bases, with 11 bases left in between. CDR3 region: CASRRNNEETQYF. In DNA, the CDR3 is TGTGCCAGCAGGCGAAACAATGAAGAGACCCAGTACTTC.

Sample share makes this clonotype medium-sized (0.01 to 0.1%). V usage is TRBV6-1 and J usage is TRBJ1-1; tentative D call: TRBD1 (6 bases). Between the trimmed V and J ends, which lost 2 bases and 7 bases, there was a span of 14 bases. In germline, CDR1 is MNHNS, CDR2 SASEGT. CDR3 length equals 14 residues. In DNA form, the CDR3 reads TGTGCCAGCAGTGAATCGGACAGCTACAATGAAGCTTTCTTT. It translates to CASSESDSYNEAFF.

This clonotype occurred many times. This rearrangement joins TRBV5-5 to TRBJ2-5, with D tentatively TRBD2 (5 bases). CDR1 and CDR2 (germline): SGHKS, YYEKEE (reference sequence). The CDR3 length is 14 residues. V lost 2 bases and J lost 5, with 13 bases in between. The CDR3 is CASSFGYGVETQYF. Here the CDR3 DNA reads TGTGCCAGCAGCTTCGGATACGGGGTGGAGACCCAGTACTTC. Full variable domain (outside the CDR3, taken from reference TRBV5-5 and TRBJ2-5): DAGVTQSPTHLIKTRGQQVTLRCSPISGHKSVSWYQQVLGQGPQFIFQYYEKEERGRGNFPDRFSARQFPNYSSELNVNALLLGDSALYLCASSFGYGVETQYFGPGTRLLVL.

This clonotype was found many times. This chain joins TRBV11-2 and TRBJ1-1; D not certain. V dropped 4 bases and J dropped 5 bases, with 14 bases sitting between them. Germline V gives CDR1 SGHAT, CDR2 FQNNGV. CDR3 size: 14 residues. The CDR3 loop is CASSSRPRVTEAFF. Here the CDR3 DNA reads TGTGCCAGCAGCTCACGGCCCCGGGTGACTGAAGCTTTCTTT.